Each of the 13 T cell receptor beta chains below was sequenced from the same sample in a study of human T cells and chemical hapten exposure. Regarding time point: pre-sensitization, week 0. As for treatment: therapeutic diphenylcyclopropenone sensitization with weekly scalp DPC. Each CDR3 protein is one row after TCRdb ran MiXCR on the RACE reads. The sample lists some 45,000 distinct CDR3 sequences, around 12% occurring once. Specimen: whole blood, collected in connection with sensitization to the hapten diphenylcyclopropenone (DPC). These receptors originate from a woman aged 30 to 39 with alopecia areata. Some clones in this sample may be carry-over from other donors' samples.

This clonotype was seen at least ten times. This CDR3 is CASRSPGRQSDGVAQYF. The CDR3 region has the DNA TGTGCAAGTCGCTCCCCCGGACGCCAGTCAGATGGGGTGGCCCAGTACTTC. V is TRBV12-2 and J is TRBJ2-5; whether TRBD1, the table's D call, matches the DNA was not checked. TRBV12-2 is marked as a pseudogene. There are 17 residues in the CDR3.

This clonotype was seen more than once but under ten times. The rearrangement uses TRBV2 and TRBJ1-6, with TRBD1 matching 8 bases. Germline CDR1 SNHLY, CDR2 FYNNEI. The CDR3 extends over 15 amino acids. J was trimmed by 7 bases and V by 5 bases; bases with no gene match: 7. CDR3 nucleotides: TGTGCCAGCAGTATCCAGGGGGCGGACAATTCACCCCTCCACTTT. Translated: CASSIQGADNSPLHF.

This clonotype was recorded at least ten times. The J gene is TRBJ2-3, the V gene TRBV7-3; 8 bases match TRBD2. With V trimmed by 3 bases and J by 4 bases, 6 bases remained unmatched. CDR3 size: 15 residues. Germline-derived CDR1 and CDR2 are SGHTA and FQGTGA. The CDR3 DNA reads TGTGCCAGCAGCTTCTCCCCCGGGGGGGCAGATACGCAGTATTTT. Its protein is CASSFSPGGADTQYF. Variable domain in full (rest from reference TRBV7-3 and TRBJ2-3): GAGVSQTPSNKVTEKGKYVELRCDPISGHTALYWYRQSLGQGPEFLIYFQGTGAADDSGLPNDRFFAVRPEGSVSTLKIQRTERGDSAVYLCASSFSPGGADTQYFGPGTRLTVL.

This clonotype has only a few counts. The chain uses TRBV6-1 and TRBJ2-7; 11 bases map to TRBD1. The CDR3 contains 15 residues. V trimming: 6 bases; J trimming: 0 bases; junction bases outside the gene matches: 4. Germline V lookup: CDR1 MNHNS, CDR2 SASEGT. Written as DNA, the CDR3 is TGTGCCAGCAGGGGGGACAGGGGGAGCTCCTACGAGCAGTACTTC. As protein: CASRGDRGSSYEQYF.

This chain connects TRBV7-2 to TRBJ2-2; D may be TRBD1 (6 bases). The CDR3 contains 18 residues. Between the trimmed V and J ends, which lost 1 base and 5 bases, there was a span of 20 bases. Looked up from germline, CDR1 is SGHTA and CDR2 is FQGNSA. CDR3 in amino acids: CASSLEVPGIQGTGELFF. CDR3 bases: TGTGCCAGCAGCTTAGAGGTGCCGGGGATACAGGGTACCGGGGAGCTGTTTTTT.

The CDR3 sequence is CASSWGTRVGQETQYF. For the CDR3, the DNA is TGTGCCAGCAGCTGGGGGACTAGAGTGGGGCAAGAGACCCAGTACTTC. This rearrangement joins TRBV13 to TRBJ2-5, with 8 bases identical to TRBD2. The CDR3 extends over 16 amino acids. J lost 2 bases, V lost 4 bases, and 9 bases had no gene match. Germline CDR1 is PRHDT and CDR2 is FYEKMQ (reference sequence). Variable domain in full (rest from reference TRBV13 and TRBJ2-5): AAGVIQSPRHLIKEKRETATLKCYPIPRHDTVYWYQQGPGQDPQFLISFYEKMQSDKGSIPDRFSAQQFSDYHSELNMSSLELGDSALYFCASSWGTRVGQETQYFGPGTRLLVL.

This clonotype is deemed medium-sized. V usage is TRBV24-1 and J usage is TRBJ2-1; 8 bases are a match to TRBD2. V lost 4 bases and J lost 7; bases outside the gene matches: 11. The length of the CDR3 is 16 residues. Germline CDR1 is KGHDR and CDR2 is SFDVKD. This chain's CDR3 is CATSELTSGERNEQFF. The CDR3 bases are TGTGCCACCAGTGAACTCACTAGCGGTGAACGGAATGAGCAGTTCTTC.

This clonotype showed up many times. The gene calls are TRBV29-1 and TRBJ2-7; a possible D gene is TRBD2 (5 bases). Trimming shortened V by 0 bases and J by 6 bases, and 12 bases separated the two germline ends. Germline values: CDR1 SQVTM, CDR2 ANQGSEA. The CDR3 has 13 residues. CDR3 loop: CSVEDSLGSEQYF. The CDR3 nucleotides are TGCAGCGTTGAAGATTCCCTGGGGAGCGAGCAGTACTTC.

CDR3 nucleotide sequence: TGTGCCAGCAGTTTTCAGGGACCGGCCACTGAAGCTTTCTTT. This codes for CASSFQGPATEAFF. J is TRBJ1-1 and V is TRBV12-3 or TRBV12-4; D is perhaps TRBD1 (5 bases). The CDR3 sequence is 14 residues long. The V gene lost 3 bases and the J gene lost 4 bases, with 12 bases spanning the gap.

This clonotype has only one observation. The chain is built from TRBV28 and TRBJ2-7, with 10 bases aligning to TRBD2. The V gene's germline CDR1 is MDHEN and CDR2 SYDVKM. The CDR3 extends over 15 amino acids. V shed 6 bases and J 5 bases; nucleotides not matched to a gene: 10. DNA for the CDR3: TGTGCCAGCAGCCTGACAGGACTAGCGGAGCACGAGCAGTACTTC. Translation: CASSLTGLAEHEQYF.

This clonotype was counted ten times or more. The CDR3 DNA is TGTGCCAGCAGTCCGGGACTAGTTTTTACGCAGTATTTT. As protein: CASSPGLVFTQYF. The chain combines TRBV11-2 with TRBJ2-3, with 8 bases matching TRBD2. Germline values: CDR1 SGHAT, CDR2 FQNNGV. CDR3 size: 13 residues. Trimming at V came to 6 bases and at J to 8 bases, leaving 7 bases not matched to a gene.

The sample holds many counts of this clonotype. The chain joins TRBV7-3 to TRBJ2-2; D not resolved. Germline CDR1 is SGHTA and CDR2 is FQGTGA. This CDR3 region has 15 residues. V shed 1 base and J shed 0 bases, with 6 bases lying between them. The CDR3 protein is CASSLRRPNTGELFF. CDR3 in DNA: TGTGCCAGCAGCTTAAGGCGTCCGAACACCGGGGAGCTGTTTTTT.

This clonotype was picked up many times. This chain links TRBV6-2 or TRBV6-3 with TRBJ1-2; no reliable D call. The CDR3 extends over 13 amino acids. In germline, CDR1 is MNHEY, CDR2 SVGEGT. V lost 5 bases and J 4 bases, leaving 11 bases between the germline ends. The CDR3 region has the DNA TGTGCCAGCAGTCGACAACAACCCTATGGCTACACCTTC. This gives the protein CASSRQQPYGYTF.